Each of the 29 T cell receptor beta chains below was sequenced from the same sample in a study of T cells in tuberculosis. Data came from immunoSEQ multiplex PCR; TCRdb stores just in-frame clones and leaves some out. The sample lists roughly 34,000 clones; roughly 95% were seen once. Sequenced sample: PBMCs. Every receptor here comes from a donor aged 5 to 30 with latent tuberculosis or without tuberculosis infection.

The rearrangement uses TRBV18 and TRBJ2-5; TRBD2 matches at 15 bases. The germline V gene has CDR1 KGHSH and CDR2 LQKENI. This CDR3 has 16 amino acids. V gave up 3 bases and J gave up 4 bases; unmatched junction bases: 3. CDR3 coding DNA: TGTGCCAGCTCACCTCCGGGACTAGCGGGAGGAGAGACCCAGTACTTC. Protein: CASSPPGLAGGETQYF.

The chain employs TRBV10-3 and TRBJ2-7; 8 positions match TRBD1. The germline CDR1 and CDR2 sequences are ENHRY and SYGVKD. V lost 3 bases and J lost 5; bases outside the gene matches: 6. The CDR3 is made up of 14 amino acids. The DNA of the CDR3 is TGTGCCATCAGTGATACAAGGACAGGGAACGAGCAGTACTTC. Residues: CAISDTRTGNEQYF.

The rearrangement links TRBV7-6 to TRBJ2-7; TRBD2 might be the D (6 bases). The germline gives CDR1 SGHVS, CDR2 FNYEAQ. The V end lost 3 bases, the J end lost 5 bases, and 17 bases lay between the germline ends. The CDR3 loop spans 15 amino acids. The chain's CDR3 is CASSFGGPPLDEQYF. Here the CDR3 DNA reads TGTGCCAGCAGCTTCGGAGGGCCTCCCTTGGACGAGCAGTACTTC.

The V call is TRBV6-5, the J call TRBJ1-5, with TRBD1 matching over 9 bases. Germline loops: CDR1 MNHEY, CDR2 SVGAGI. Trimming took 5 bases from V and 2 from J; bases not matched to a gene: 4. The CDR3 is 15 amino acids. DNA for the CDR3: TGTGCCAGCAGTAAAGACAGGGGGGGCAATCAGCCCCAGCATTTT. Protein product: CASSKDRGGNQPQHF.

The rearrangement joins TRBV6-5 to TRBJ2-1; D possibly corresponds to TRBD1 (6 bases). Germline V gene lookup returns CDR1 MNHEY and CDR2 SVGAGI. CDR3 length: 15 residues. V gave up 6 bases and J gave up 6 bases, with 18 bases separating them. CDR3 loop: CASSHRERTPNEQFF. CDR3 nucleotides: TGTGCCAGCAGCCACAGGGAAAGAACCCCCAATGAGCAGTTCTTC.

The chain recombines TRBV19 with TRBJ1-1; 7 positions agree with TRBD1. Germline V gene data show CDR1 as LNHDA and CDR2 as SQIVND (reference sequence). This CDR3 comprises 14 residues. The J segment lost 1 base and the V segment lost 1 base, leaving 0 bases of the junction unmatched. The CDR3 DNA is TGTGCCAGTAGTATAGGGACAGGGAACACTGAAGCTTTCTTT. Protein sequence: CASSIGTGNTEAFF.

The chain couples TRBV30 to TRBJ2-2; 8 nucleotides agree with TRBD1. The length of the CDR3 is 15 residues. Germline lookup yields CDR1 GTSNPN and CDR2 SVGIG (reference sequence). J gave up 6 bases and V 2 bases, and 8 bases lay outside the gene matches. The CDR3 is CAWSPKWTGSGELFF. The CDR3 DNA follows: TGTGCCTGGAGTCCGAAATGGACAGGGTCCGGGGAGCTGTTTTTT.

The rearrangement uses TRBV29-1 and TRBJ2-5; TRBD2 agrees at 9 bases. J gave up 7 bases and V 3 bases, and 18 bases lay outside the gene matches. The germline V gene has CDR1 SQVTM and CDR2 ANQGSEA. This CDR3 contains 17 residues. The chain's CDR3 is CSVEDPRLAVPPLTQYF. CDR3 DNA sequence: TGCAGCGTTGAGGATCCCAGACTAGCGGTACCCCCACTGACCCAGTACTTC.

This clone was seen once. This rearrangement joins TRBV2 to TRBJ2-1; 11 nucleotides align to TRBD2. The germline V gene has CDR1 SNHLY and CDR2 FYNNEI. This CDR3 contains 15 residues. V shed 5 bases, J shed 1 base, and the junction held 1 base outside the gene matches. The CDR3 protein is CASSRTSGSYNEQFF. The CDR3 DNA is TGTGCCAGCAGTAGGACTAGCGGGTCCTACAATGAGCAGTTCTTC.

The chain combines TRBV23-1 with TRBJ2-5, with 11 bases identical to TRBD2. TRBV23-1 is flagged as an ORF with uncertain function. V lost 2 bases, J lost 3 bases, and 8 bases stayed unmatched. The CDR3 is 17 amino acids. The CDR3, as DNA: TGCGCCAGCAGTCAACAGACTAGCGGGATTGGAAAAGAGACCCAGTACTTC. Protein product: CASSQQTSGIGKETQYF.

The chain recombines TRBV6-1 with TRBJ2-3, with D perhaps matching TRBD1 (6 bases). From germline, CDR1 is MNHNS and CDR2 SASEGT. This CDR3 contains 13 residues. V was pared by 4 bases and J by 6 bases, with 11 bases between. In DNA, the CDR3 is TGTGCCAGCAGTGGGGGTCAGGGGGATACGCAGTATTTT. Residues: CASSGGQGDTQYF.

The V gene is TRBV5-1, the J gene TRBJ2-7; no firm D call. CDR1 is SGHRS and CDR2 is YFSETQ in the germline V gene. The CDR3 is 12 amino acids. V was trimmed by 4 bases and J by 7 bases, leaving 12 bases between them. CDR3 loop: CASSIDSGEQYF. The DNA of the CDR3 is TGCGCCAGCAGCATTGACTCGGGTGAGCAGTACTTC.

V usage is TRBV18 and J usage is TRBJ1-6; TRBD1 is a possible D gene (5 bases). Trimming removed 2 bases at V and 6 bases at J, with 8 bases between. This CDR3 spans 14 amino acids. Germline values: CDR1 KGHSH, CDR2 LQKENI. DNA for the CDR3: TGTGCCAGCTCACCAGAGACAGCTAATTCACCCCTCCACTTT. Protein: CASSPETANSPLHF.

The genes are TRBV27 and TRBJ2-1; no clear D gene. CDR1 MNHEY and CDR2 SMNVEV come from the germline V gene (reference sequence). The ends were cut back, 3 bases at V and 3 bases at J, with 9 bases in the middle. This CDR3 has 14 residues. The CDR3: CASSFVAGYNEQFF. DNA of the CDR3: TGTGCCAGCAGTTTTGTGGCAGGCTACAATGAGCAGTTCTTC.

The chain is built from TRBV13 and TRBJ2-7, with TRBD1 identical over 7 bases. Germline-derived CDR1 and CDR2 are PRHDT and FYEKMQ (reference sequence). The CDR3 is made up of 15 amino acids. The J segment lost 12 bases and the V segment lost 5 bases, leaving 19 bases of the junction unmatched. This CDR3 reads CASSPARTGMSLSYF. The DNA of the CDR3 is TGTGCCAGCAGCCCGGCCCGGACAGGAATGTCCTTGTCGTACTTC.

The rearrangement links TRBV27 to TRBJ2-1, with 8 positions matching TRBD2. After removal of 8 bases from V and 12 bases from J, the junction contained 6 bases not matched to a gene. Per the germline V gene, CDR1 is MNHEY and CDR2 is SMNVEV (reference sequence). This CDR3 comprises 11 residues. The CDR3 reads CASRSGGGQFF. CDR3 sequence (DNA): TGTGCCAGCCGGAGCGGGGGCGGGCAGTTCTTC.

The V call is TRBV5-8, the J call TRBJ2-7; D perhaps matches TRBD2 (6 bases). Between the trimmed V and J ends, which lost 4 bases and 1 base, there was a span of 21 bases. The CDR3 has 17 residues. From germline, CDR1 is SGHTS and CDR2 YDEGEE. The DNA for the CDR3 is TGTGCCAGCAGCCCCGGGACTGCCCCCGGGTTGTCCTACGAGCAGTACTTC. This translates into CASSPGTAPGLSYEQYF.

The rearrangement joins TRBV10-3 to TRBJ2-3; D is undetermined. This CDR3 is built from 15 residues. Trimming removed 5 bases from V and 0 bases from J, with 12 bases in between. Germline CDR1 is ENHRY and CDR2 is SYGVKD. The CDR3 is CAISPEHPSTDTQYF. The DNA of the CDR3 is TGTGCCATCAGTCCTGAACATCCTAGCACAGATACGCAGTATTTT.

The chain is built from TRBV5-5 and TRBJ1-4; D may be TRBD1 (6 bases). There are 17 residues in the CDR3. The V gene lost 0 bases and the J gene lost 0 bases, with 12 bases spanning the gap. The germline CDR1 and CDR2 sequences are SGHKS and YYEKEE (reference sequence). The CDR3 loop is CASSLAAQGSTNEKLFF. DNA of the CDR3: TGTGCCAGCAGCTTGGCCGCGCAGGGGTCAACTAATGAAAAACTGTTTTTT. Combining the CDR3 with reference TRBV5-5 and TRBJ1-4 gives the whole variable domain DAGVTQSPTHLIKTRGQQVTLRCSPISGHKSVSWYQQVLGQGPQFIFQYYEKEERGRGNFPDRFSARQFPNYSSELNVNALLLGDSALYLCASSLAAQGSTNEKLFFGSGTQLSVL.

This sequence joins TRBV6-1 and TRBJ2-7, with TRBD1 matching over 8 bases. The J segment lost 3 bases and the V segment lost 11 bases, leaving 9 bases of the junction unmatched. The CDR3 is 13 amino acids. CDR1 is MNHNS, CDR2 SASEGT, per germline. The CDR3 region has the DNA TGTGCCTCGAACAGGGGGTTCAACTACGAGCAGTACTTC. It yields the protein CASNRGFNYEQYF.

The chain combines TRBV5-1 with TRBJ2-2; 11 nucleotides agree with TRBD2. Germline V lookup: CDR1 SGHRS, CDR2 YFSETQ. CDR3 size: 15 residues. J was trimmed by 5 bases and V by 4 bases; bases with no gene match: 4. The CDR3 loop is CASSPTSGVTGELFF. CDR3 in DNA: TGCGCCAGCAGCCCGACTAGCGGGGTGACCGGGGAGCTGTTTTTT.

This chain joins TRBV19 and TRBJ1-5; 7 bases are shared with TRBD1. Germline CDR1 is LNHDA and CDR2 is SQIVND (reference sequence). J was trimmed by 1 base and V by 7 bases; bases with no gene match: 7. This CDR3 region has 15 residues. The CDR3 protein is CASTQTGFSNQPQHF. CDR3 DNA: TGTGCCAGTACCCAGACAGGGTTCAGCAATCAGCCCCAGCATTTT.

This clone is a singleton in its sample. This chain uses TRBV29-1 with TRBJ1-2, with TRBD1 matching over 7 bases. CDR3 size: 13 residues. Germline loops: CDR1 SQVTM, CDR2 ANQGSEA. J was trimmed by 2 bases and V by 3 bases; bases with no gene match: 3. The CDR3 sequence: CSVEGQINYGYTF. DNA of the CDR3: TGCAGCGTTGAGGGACAGATCAACTATGGCTACACCTTC.

The chain is built from TRBV9 and TRBJ2-2, with TRBD2 matching 11 bases. This CDR3 is 17 amino acids long. Germline assignment: CDR1 SGDLS and CDR2 YYNGEE. Trimming at V came to 0 bases and at J to 3 bases, leaving 4 bases not matched to a gene. This CDR3 is CASSVAVLAGDTGELFF. CDR3 nucleotide sequence: TGTGCCAGCAGCGTAGCAGTACTAGCGGGAGACACCGGGGAGCTGTTTTTT.

V gene TRBV18 combines with J gene TRBJ2-7, with D possibly TRBD2 on 6 matching bases. Trimming removed 3 bases at V and 3 bases at J, with 9 bases between. The CDR3 has 13 residues. The germline gives CDR1 KGHSH, CDR2 LQKENI. Here the CDR3 DNA reads TGTGCCAGCTCACCGGGACTCGGCTACGAGCAGTACTTC. As protein: CASSPGLGYEQYF.

The gene calls are TRBV19 and TRBJ1-1; the D gene is possibly TRBD1 (5 bases). The V end lost 6 bases, the J end lost 5 bases, and 13 bases lay between the germline ends. The germline V gene encodes CDR1 LNHDA and CDR2 SQIVND (reference sequence). This CDR3 is built from 13 residues. The CDR3 loop is CASRWGESTEAFF. DNA for the CDR3: TGTGCCAGTAGGTGGGGGGAGTCGACTGAAGCTTTCTTT.

This clone was seen just once. The chain has TRBV28 and TRBJ1-1, with no clear D. Germline V gives CDR1 MDHEN, CDR2 SYDVKM. This CDR3 is 14 amino acids long. With 6 bases removed from V and 4 bases from J, the gap between germline ends came to 15 bases. The CDR3 here is CASSYYRSRTEAFF. The CDR3 coding sequence is TGTGCCAGCAGCTACTACCGGAGCCGCACTGAAGCTTTCTTT.

The chain links TRBV6-5 to TRBJ2-7, with TRBD1 matching over 7 bases. The CDR3 runs 14 residues. The germline CDR1 and CDR2 sequences are MNHEY and SVGAGI. The V segment lost 0 bases and the J segment 3 bases; nucleotides outside the gene matches: 2. For the CDR3, the DNA is TGTGCCAGCAGTTACTCGACAGGGTACTACGAGCAGTACTTC. This sequence encodes CASSYSTGYYEQYF.

This clone was recorded once. The V call is TRBV5-6, the J call TRBJ1-1, with 7 positions matching TRBD1. With V trimmed by 2 bases and J by 3 bases, 7 bases remained unmatched. The germline CDR1 and CDR2 sequences are SGHDT and YYEEEE. The CDR3 runs to 15 residues. CDR3 protein: CASSFETGWYTEAFF. CDR3 nucleotide sequence: TGTGCCAGCAGCTTTGAGACAGGGTGGTACACTGAAGCTTTCTTT.